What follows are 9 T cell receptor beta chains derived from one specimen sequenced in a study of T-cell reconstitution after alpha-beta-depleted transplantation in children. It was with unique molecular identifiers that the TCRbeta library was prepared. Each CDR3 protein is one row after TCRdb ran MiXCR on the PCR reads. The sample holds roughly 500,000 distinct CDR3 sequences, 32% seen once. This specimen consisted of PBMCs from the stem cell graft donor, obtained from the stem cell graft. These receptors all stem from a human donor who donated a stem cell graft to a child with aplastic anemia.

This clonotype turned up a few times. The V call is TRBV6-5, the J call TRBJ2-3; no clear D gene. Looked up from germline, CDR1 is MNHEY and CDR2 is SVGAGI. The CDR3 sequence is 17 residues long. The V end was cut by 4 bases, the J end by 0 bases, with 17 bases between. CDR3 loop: CASSLAQTSLSTDTQYF. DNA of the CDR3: TGTGCCAGCAGTTTAGCTCAGACTTCACTGAGCACAGATACGCAGTATTTT.

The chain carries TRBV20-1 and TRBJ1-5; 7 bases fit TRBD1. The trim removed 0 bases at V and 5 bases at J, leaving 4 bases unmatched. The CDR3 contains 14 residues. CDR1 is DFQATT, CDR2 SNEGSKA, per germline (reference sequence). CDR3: CSARDRRGHQPQHF. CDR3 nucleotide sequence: TGCAGTGCTAGAGATCGAAGGGGGCATCAGCCCCAGCATTTT.

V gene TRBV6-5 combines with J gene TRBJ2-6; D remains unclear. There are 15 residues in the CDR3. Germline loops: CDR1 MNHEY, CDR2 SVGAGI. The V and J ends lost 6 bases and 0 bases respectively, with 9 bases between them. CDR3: CASRRTTSGANVLTF. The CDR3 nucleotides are TGTGCCAGCAGACGGACCACCTCTGGGGCCAACGTCCTGACTTTC.

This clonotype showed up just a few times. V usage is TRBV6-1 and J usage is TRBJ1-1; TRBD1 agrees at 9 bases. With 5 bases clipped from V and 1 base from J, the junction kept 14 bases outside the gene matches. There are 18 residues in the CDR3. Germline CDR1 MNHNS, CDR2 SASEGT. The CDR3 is CASSRRTGTGRANTEAFF. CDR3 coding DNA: TGTGCCAGCAGTAGGCGGACCGGGACAGGGAGGGCGAACACTGAAGCTTTCTTT.

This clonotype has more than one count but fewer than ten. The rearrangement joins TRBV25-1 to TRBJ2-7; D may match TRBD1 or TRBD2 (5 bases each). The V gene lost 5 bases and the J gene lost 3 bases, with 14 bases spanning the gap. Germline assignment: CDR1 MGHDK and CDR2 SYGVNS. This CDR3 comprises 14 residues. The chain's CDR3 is CASSPRDRGYEQYV. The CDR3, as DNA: TGTGCCAGCAGTCCCCGGGACCGAGGCTACGAGCAGTACGTC.

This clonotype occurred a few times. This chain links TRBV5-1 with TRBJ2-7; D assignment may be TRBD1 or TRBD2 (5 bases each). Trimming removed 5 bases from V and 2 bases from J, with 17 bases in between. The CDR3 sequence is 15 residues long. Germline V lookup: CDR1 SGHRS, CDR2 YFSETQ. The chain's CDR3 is CASRMIRDGAYEQYF. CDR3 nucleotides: TGCGCCAGCAGGATGATTCGGGACGGAGCCTACGAGCAGTACTTC.

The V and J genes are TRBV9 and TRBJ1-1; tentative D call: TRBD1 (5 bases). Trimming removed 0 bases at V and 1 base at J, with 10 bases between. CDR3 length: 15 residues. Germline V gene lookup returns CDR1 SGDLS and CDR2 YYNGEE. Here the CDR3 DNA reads TGTGCCAGCAGCGTAGGGGGCGTTGGGAACACTGAAGCTTTCTTT. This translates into CASSVGGVGNTEAFF.

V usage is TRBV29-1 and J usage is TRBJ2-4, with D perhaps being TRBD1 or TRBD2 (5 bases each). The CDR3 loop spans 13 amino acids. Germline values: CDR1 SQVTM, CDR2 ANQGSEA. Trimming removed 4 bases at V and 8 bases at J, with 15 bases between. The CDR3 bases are TGCAGCGTTGGAGCTGGGGGTATGGACATTCAGTACTTC. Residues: CSVGAGGMDIQYF.

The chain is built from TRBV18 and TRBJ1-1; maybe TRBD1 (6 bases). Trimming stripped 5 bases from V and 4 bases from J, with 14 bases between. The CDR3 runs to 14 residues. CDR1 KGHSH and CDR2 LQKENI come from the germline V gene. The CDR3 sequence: CASSTGAQGTEAFF. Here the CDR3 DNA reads TGTGCCAGCTCAACGGGGGCGCAAGGCACTGAAGCTTTCTTT.